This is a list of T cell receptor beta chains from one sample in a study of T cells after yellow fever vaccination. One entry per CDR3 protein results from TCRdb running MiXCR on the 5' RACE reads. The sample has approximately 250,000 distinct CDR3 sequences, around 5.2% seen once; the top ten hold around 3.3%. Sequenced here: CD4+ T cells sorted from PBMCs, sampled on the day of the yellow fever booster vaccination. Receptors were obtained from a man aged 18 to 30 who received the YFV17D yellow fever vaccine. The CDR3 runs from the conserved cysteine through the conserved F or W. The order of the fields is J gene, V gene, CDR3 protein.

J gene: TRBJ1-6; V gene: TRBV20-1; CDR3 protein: CSAPKLPGQHNSPLHF
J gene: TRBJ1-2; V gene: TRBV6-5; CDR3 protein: CASTGVGYGYTF
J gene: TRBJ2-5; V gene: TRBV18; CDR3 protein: CASSPPGDQETQYF
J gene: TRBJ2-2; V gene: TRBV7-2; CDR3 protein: CASSRSRPNTGELFF
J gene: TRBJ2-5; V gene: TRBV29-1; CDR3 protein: CSGSTEYQETQYF
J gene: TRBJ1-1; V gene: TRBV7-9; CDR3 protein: CASSMDRGLSEAFF
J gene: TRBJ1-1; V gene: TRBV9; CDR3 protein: CASSVDGVNTEAFF
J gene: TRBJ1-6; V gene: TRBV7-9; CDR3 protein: CASSLGEGYSPLHF
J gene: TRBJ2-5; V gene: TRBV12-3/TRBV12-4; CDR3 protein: CASSLSYREETQYF
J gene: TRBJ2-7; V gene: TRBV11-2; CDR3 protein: CASSLPGLAGYEQYF
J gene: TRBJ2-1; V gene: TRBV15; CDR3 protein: CATSWRGRDNEQFF
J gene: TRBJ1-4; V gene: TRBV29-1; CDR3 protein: CSAGSHQAGNEKLFF
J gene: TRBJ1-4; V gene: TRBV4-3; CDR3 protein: CASSLNRGYGRKLFF
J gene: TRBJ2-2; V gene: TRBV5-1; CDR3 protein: CASSLRSGLGTGELFF
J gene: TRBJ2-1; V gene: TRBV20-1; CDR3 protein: CSASRVGDEQFF
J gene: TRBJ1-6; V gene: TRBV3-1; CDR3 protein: CASSQDAGNSSPLHF
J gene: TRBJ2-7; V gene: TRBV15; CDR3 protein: CATSRAWRGYEQYF
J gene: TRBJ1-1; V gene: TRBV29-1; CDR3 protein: CSVGEGKAFF
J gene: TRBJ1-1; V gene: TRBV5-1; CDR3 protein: CASSFGGKNTEAFF
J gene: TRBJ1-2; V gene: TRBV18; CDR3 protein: CASSPLDGRYGYTF
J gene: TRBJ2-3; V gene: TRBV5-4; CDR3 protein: CASSPIDPVISNTDTQYF
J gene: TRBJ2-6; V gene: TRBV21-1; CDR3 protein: CASRGGQGVRWGANVLTF
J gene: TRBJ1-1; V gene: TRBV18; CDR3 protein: CASSPPARARVAFF
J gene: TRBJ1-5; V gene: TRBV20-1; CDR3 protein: CSARGPGVGGPQHF
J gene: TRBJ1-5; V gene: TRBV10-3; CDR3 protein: CAIGQQVNQPQHF
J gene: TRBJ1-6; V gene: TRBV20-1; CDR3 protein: CSARGGRGTSYNSPLHF
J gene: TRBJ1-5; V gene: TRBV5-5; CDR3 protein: CASSWVTDQPQHF
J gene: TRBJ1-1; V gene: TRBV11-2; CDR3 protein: CASSLDRGKAFF
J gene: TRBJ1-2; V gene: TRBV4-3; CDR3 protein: CASSQEGWHHGYTF